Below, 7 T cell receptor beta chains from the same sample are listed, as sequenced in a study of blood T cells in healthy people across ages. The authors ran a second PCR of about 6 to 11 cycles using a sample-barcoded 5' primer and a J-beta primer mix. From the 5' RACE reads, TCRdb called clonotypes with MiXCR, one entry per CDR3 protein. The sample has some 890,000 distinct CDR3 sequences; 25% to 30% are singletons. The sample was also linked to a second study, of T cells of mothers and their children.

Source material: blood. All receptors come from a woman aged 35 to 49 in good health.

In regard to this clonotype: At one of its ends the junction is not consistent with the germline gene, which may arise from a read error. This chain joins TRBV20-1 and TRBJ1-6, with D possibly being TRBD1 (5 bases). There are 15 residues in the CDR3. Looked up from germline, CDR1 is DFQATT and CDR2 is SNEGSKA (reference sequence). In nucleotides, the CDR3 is TGCAGTGCACCTGGGTGGGCAGGGACCAATTCACCCCGCCACTTT. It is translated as CSAPGWAGTNSPRHF.

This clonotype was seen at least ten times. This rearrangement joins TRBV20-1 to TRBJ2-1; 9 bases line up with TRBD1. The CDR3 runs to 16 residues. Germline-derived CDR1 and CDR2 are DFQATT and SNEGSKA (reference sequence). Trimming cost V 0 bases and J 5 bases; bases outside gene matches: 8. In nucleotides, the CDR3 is TGCAGTGCTAGAGATAGGGGACAGGGTAGGGACAATGAGCAGTTCTTC. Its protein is CSARDRGQGRDNEQFF.

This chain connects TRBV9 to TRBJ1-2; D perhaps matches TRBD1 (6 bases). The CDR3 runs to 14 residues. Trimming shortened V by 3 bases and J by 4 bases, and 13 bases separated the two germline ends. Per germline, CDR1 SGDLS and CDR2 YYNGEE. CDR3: CASSAAGEGYGYTF. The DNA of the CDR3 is TGTGCCAGCAGCGCCGCAGGGGAAGGCTATGGCTACACCTTC.

The CDR3 is CASSYRGSSYEQYF. The DNA of the CDR3 is TGTGCCAGCAGCTACAGGGGTAGCTCCTACGAGCAGTACTTC. The chain uses TRBV4-2 and TRBJ2-7, with 7 positions matching TRBD1. This CDR3 has 14 amino acids. J lost 0 bases, V lost 5 bases, and 4 bases had no gene match. Germline V gene sequence: CDR1 LGHNA, CDR2 YNFKEQ.

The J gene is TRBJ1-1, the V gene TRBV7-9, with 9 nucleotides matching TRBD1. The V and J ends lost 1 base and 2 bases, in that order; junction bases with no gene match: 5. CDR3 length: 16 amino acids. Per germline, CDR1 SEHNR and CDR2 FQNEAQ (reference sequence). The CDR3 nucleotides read TGTGCCAGCAGCTTAGACAAGGGACAGGGCAACACTGAAGCTTTCTTT. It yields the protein CASSLDKGQGNTEAFF.

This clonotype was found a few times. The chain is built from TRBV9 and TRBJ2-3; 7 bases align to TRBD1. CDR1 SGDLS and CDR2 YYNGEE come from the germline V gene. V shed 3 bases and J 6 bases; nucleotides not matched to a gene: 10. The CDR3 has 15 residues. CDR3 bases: TGTGCCAGCAGCGCTTCAACAGGGGTTAGGGATACGCAGTATTTT. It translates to CASSASTGVRDTQYF.

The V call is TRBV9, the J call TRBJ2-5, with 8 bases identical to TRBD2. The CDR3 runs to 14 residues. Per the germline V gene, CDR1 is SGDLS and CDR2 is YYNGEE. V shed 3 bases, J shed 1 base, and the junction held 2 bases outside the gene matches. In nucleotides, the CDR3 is TGTGCCAGCAGCGCAGGGACTAGCCAAGAGACCCAGTACTTC. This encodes CASSAGTSQETQYF.